Presented here are 10 T cell receptor beta chains from one specimen sequenced in a study of blood T cell repertoires in COVID-19. Libraries were prepared by immunoSEQ multiplex PCR; TCRdb keeps only in-frame clonotypes and omits some of them. The sample lists 200,000 to 250,000 clones; around 90% were seen once. Material for sequencing was peripheral blood. These receptors came from a man in his 60s with acute or convalescent COVID-19.

The table lists this clone with a count of one. The rearrangement joins TRBV7-2 to TRBJ2-5; perhaps TRBD2 as D (6 bases). The CDR3 is made up of 14 amino acids. The V end was cut by 5 bases, the J end by 1 base, with 11 bases between. The germline CDR1 and CDR2 sequences are SGHTA and FQGNSA. As DNA, the CDR3 is TGTGCCAGCAGCCCAGGAGGGGCCCAAGAGACCCAGTACTTC. Residues: CASSPGGAQETQYF.

The rearrangement joins TRBV6-5 to TRBJ2-1; D is undetermined. The V and J ends lost 0 bases and 9 bases respectively, with 12 bases between them. The CDR3 consists of 14 residues. Germline loops: CDR1 MNHEY, CDR2 SVGAGI. Here the CDR3 DNA reads TGTGCCAGCAGTTACTCTCCAGGTCTGACTGAGCAGTTCTTC. Translation gives CASSYSPGLTEQFF.

This chain uses TRBV12-5 with TRBJ2-1, with 7 bases identical to TRBD1. The CDR3 sequence is 15 residues long. Germline lookup yields CDR1 LGHNT and CDR2 FRNRAP. V trimming: 6 bases; J trimming: 3 bases; junction bases outside the gene matches: 8. The CDR3 DNA reads TGTGCTAGTGGACCTGGACAGGTTTTCTACAATGAGCAGTTCTTC. This gives the protein CASGPGQVFYNEQFF.

This clone was seen once. The rearrangement joins TRBV15 to TRBJ1-3, with D unclear. CDR3 size: 15 residues. Germline CDR1 and CDR2: LNHNV and YYDKDF (reference sequence). Deletions cut 0 bases from V and 0 bases from J, with 6 bases between. CDR3 coding DNA: TGTGCCACCAGCAGAGATCTCCCCTCTGGAAACACCATATATTTT. Translating it yields CATSRDLPSGNTIYF.

This clone was counted a few times. This chain links TRBV5-1 with TRBJ2-2; the D gene is possibly TRBD2 (6 bases). This CDR3 is 17 amino acids long. Germline CDR1 and CDR2: SGHRS and YFSETQ. Trimming took 0 bases from V and 6 from J, leaving 18 bases between them. The CDR3 DNA sequence: TGCGCCAGCAGCTTGGCCGTCGGGGGATTAGGGGCCGGGGAGCTGTTTTTT. Amino acid sequence: CASSLAVGGLGAGELFF.

V usage is TRBV7-3 and J usage is TRBJ1-1; no firm D call. Germline CDR1 SGHTA, CDR2 FQGTGA. Trimming cost V 5 bases and J 0 bases, with 19 bases left between them. The CDR3 runs to 17 residues. The CDR3 sequence is CASSPQRLGGVNTEAFF. CDR3 sequence (DNA): TGTGCCAGCAGCCCACAGCGGTTAGGAGGAGTGAACACTGAAGCTTTCTTT.

V and J are TRBV5-1 and TRBJ2-1; 9 bases map to TRBD2. V gave up 1 base and J gave up 9 bases; unmatched junction bases: 11. Germline CDR1 and CDR2: SGHRS and YFSETQ. This CDR3 contains 16 residues. CDR3 DNA: TGCGCCAGCAGCTTGTGGACTCGCGGGGGGGCGGGTGAGCAGTTCTTC. It yields the protein CASSLWTRGGAGEQFF.

V is TRBV19 and J is TRBJ2-6; 9 bases map to TRBD1. Losses at the gene ends were 3 bases for V and 0 bases for J; bases not matched to a gene: 6. Germline CDR1 LNHDA, CDR2 SQIVND (reference sequence). The CDR3 consists of 18 residues. The CDR3 coding sequence is TGTGCCAGTAGTATCGCGGGACAGGGTCCCTCTGGGGCCAACGTCCTGACTTTC. Protein product: CASSIAGQGPSGANVLTF.

The DNA of the CDR3 is TGTGCCAGCTCACCACTAGGGGTCGAGAAAGAAGCTTTCTTT. It encodes CASSPLGVEKEAFF. This chain connects TRBV18 to TRBJ1-1, with a weak D call TRBD1 (5 bases). The CDR3 is 14 residues long. Germline V gene data show CDR1 as KGHSH and CDR2 as LQKENI. Deletions cut 1 base from V and 8 bases from J, with 14 bases between.

This chain uses TRBV6-2 or TRBV6-3 with TRBJ2-7; 7 nucleotides line up with TRBD2. Germline lookup yields CDR1 MNHEY and CDR2 SVGEGT. The CDR3 extends over 14 amino acids. With 7 bases clipped from V and 7 bases from J, the junction kept 13 bases outside the gene matches. CDR3 sequence (DNA): TGTGCCAGCACCCCGGGGAGGGCCTACCGGGAGCAGTACTTC. Translation gives CASTPGRAYREQYF.